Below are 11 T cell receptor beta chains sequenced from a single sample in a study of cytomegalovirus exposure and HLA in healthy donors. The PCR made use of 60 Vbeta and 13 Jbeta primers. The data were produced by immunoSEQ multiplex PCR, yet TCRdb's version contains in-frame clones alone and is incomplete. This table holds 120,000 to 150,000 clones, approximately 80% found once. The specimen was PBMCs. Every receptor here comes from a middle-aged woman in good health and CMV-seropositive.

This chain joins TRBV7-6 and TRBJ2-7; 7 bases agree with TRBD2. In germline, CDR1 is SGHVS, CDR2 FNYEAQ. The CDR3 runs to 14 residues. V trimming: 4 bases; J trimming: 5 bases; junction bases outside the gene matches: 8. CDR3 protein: CASSSAGAPHEQYF. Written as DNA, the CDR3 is TGTGCCAGCAGCTCCGCGGGAGCCCCCCACGAGCAGTACTTC.

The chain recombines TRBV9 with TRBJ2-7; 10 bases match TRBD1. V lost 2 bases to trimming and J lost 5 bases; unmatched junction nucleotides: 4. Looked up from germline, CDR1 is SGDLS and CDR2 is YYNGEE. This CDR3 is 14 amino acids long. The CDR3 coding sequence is TGTGCCAGCAGCGTTGGGACAGGGGCTAACGAGCAGTACTTC. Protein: CASSVGTGANEQYF.

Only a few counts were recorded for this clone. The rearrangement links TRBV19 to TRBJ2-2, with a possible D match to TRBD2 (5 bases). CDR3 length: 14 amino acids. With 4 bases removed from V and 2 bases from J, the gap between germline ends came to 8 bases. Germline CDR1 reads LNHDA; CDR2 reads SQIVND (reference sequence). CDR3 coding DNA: TGTGCCAGTAGTACCGGACTCAACACCGGGGAGCTGTTTTTT. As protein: CASSTGLNTGELFF.

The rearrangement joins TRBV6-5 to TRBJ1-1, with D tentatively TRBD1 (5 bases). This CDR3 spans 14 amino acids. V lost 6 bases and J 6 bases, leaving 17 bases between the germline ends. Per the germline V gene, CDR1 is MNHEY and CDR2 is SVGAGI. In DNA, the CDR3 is TGTGCCAGCAGGGCGGGGACGGCATTATCTGAAGCTTTCTTT. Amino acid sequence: CASRAGTALSEAFF.

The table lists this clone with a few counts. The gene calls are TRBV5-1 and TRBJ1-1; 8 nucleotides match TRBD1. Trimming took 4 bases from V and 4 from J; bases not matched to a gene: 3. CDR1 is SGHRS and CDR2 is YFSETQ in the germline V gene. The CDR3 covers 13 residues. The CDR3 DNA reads TGCGCCAGCAGCGTAACAGGGGGCACTGAAGCTTTCTTT. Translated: CASSVTGGTEAFF.

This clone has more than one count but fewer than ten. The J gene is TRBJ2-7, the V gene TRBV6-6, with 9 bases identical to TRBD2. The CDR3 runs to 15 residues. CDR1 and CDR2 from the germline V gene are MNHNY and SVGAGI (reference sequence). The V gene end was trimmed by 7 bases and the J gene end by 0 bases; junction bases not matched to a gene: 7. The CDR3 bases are TGTGCCAGCACTATCACTAGCGGGTCCTCCTACGAGCAGTACTTC. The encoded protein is CASTITSGSSYEQYF.

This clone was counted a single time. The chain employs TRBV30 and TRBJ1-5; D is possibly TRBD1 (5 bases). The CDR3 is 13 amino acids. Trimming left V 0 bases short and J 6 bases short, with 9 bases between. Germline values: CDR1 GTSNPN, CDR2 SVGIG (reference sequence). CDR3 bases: TGTGCCTGGAGTGTAAGGGGAAGTCAGCCCCAGCATTTT. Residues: CAWSVRGSQPQHF. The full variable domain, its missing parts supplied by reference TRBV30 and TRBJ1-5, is SQTIHQWPATLVQPVGSPLSLECTVEGTSNPNLYWYRQAAGRGLQLLFYSVGIGQISSEVPQNLSASRPQDRQFILSSKKLLLSDSGFYLCAWSVRGSQPQHFGDGTRLSIL.

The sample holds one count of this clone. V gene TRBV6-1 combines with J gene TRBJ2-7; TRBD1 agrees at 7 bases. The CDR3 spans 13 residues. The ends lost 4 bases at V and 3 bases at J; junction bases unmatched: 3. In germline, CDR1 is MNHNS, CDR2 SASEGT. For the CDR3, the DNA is TGTGCCAGCAGTGTTGCAGGGGGCTACGAGCAGTACTTC. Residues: CASSVAGGYEQYF.

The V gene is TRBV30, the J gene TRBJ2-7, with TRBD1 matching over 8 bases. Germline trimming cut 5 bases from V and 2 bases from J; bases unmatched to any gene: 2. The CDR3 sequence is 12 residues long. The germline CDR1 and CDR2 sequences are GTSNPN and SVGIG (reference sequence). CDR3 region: CAWGTGAYEQYF. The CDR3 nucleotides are TGTGCCTGGGGGACAGGAGCCTACGAGCAGTACTTC.

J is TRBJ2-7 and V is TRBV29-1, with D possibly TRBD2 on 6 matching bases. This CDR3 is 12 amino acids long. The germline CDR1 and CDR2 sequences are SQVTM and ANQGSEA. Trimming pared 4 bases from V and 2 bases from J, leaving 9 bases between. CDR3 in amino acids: CSVVRGTYEQYF. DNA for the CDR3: TGCAGCGTTGTACGGGGGACCTACGAGCAGTACTTC.

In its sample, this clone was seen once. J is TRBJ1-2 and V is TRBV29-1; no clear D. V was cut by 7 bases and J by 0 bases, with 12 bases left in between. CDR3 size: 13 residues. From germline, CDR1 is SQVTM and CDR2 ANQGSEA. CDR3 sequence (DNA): TGCAGCGCTGCGTTAGGAGCTAACTATGGCTACACCTTC. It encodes CSAALGANYGYTF.